A single TCR beta chain is shown here with its context. Its antigen is still unknown. This specimen comes from a study of CD8+ T cells in alopecia areata. Documented treatment: oral pan-JAK inhibitor, 5-10 mg twice daily. Peripheral blood samples and lesional scalp punch biopsies were obtained from alopecia areata patients. RNA, once extracted, was reverse transcribed into cDNA for use as the sequencing template. Some clones are missing from TCRdb's copy, which holds only in-frame ones; the method was immunoSEQ multiplex PCR. The profile shows approximately 180,000 clones, roughly 70% of them singletons. V lost 4 bases, J lost 4 bases, and 17 bases lay in between. Germline V CDR1 and CDR2: SQVTM, ANQGSEA. The length of the CDR3 is 15 residues. General study points: The study found tofacitinib significantly decreased scalp clonality and expanded CD8+ clones among the top 100.

The rearrangement joins TRBV29-1 to TRBJ2-1; D remains ambiguous. This TCR was recovered from a human donor with alopecia areata. Here the sequenced sample was CD4+ T cells sorted from blood, taken around week 49, from a patient treated with tofacitinib. CDR3 sequence: CSVARAVVGYNEQFF. DNA for the CDR3: TGCAGCGTTGCGAGAGCTGTGGTGGGGTACAATGAGCAGTTCTTC.